This T cell receptor (beta chain) was identified during a study of blood T cell repertoires in COVID-19. The wider study: Both acute and convalescent COVID-19 samples were obtained from the United States, Italy and Spain. Nucleic acid was either cDNA or gDNA, and it came from T cells, B-cell-depleted T cells, or PBMCs.

Looked up from germline, CDR1 is SGHAT and CDR2 is FQNNGV. V shed 6 bases, J shed 3 bases, and the junction held 10 bases outside the gene matches. The CDR3 spans 16 residues. Per the study methods: Reference gene primer amplification in the assay estimated nucleated cell counts. The table came from immunoSEQ multiplex PCR; TCRdb's copy has only in-frame clones and leaves some out. V, J and clone size reflect that table, while D and trimming were determined from the DNA. Here the sample spans 85,000 to 120,000 clones, about nine tenths being singletons. The specimen sequenced was peripheral blood. The chain employs TRBV11-2 and TRBJ2-7, with 11 bases lining up with TRBD1. This TCR derives from a man in his late teens or twenties with acute or convalescent COVID-19. CDR3 in DNA: TGTGCCAGCAGAAGAGGCGCCGGGACAGGGGGCTACGAGCAGTACTTC. It specifies CASRRGAGTGGYEQYF.